This entry is about one TCR beta chain. No antigen is known for it. The sample originates from a study of shared clonotypes between healthy human individuals. Whole-study results and caveats: Among donors, sharing of clonotypes was expected to be affected by sequencing depth. Larger richness was generally estimated for naive than memory subsets.

Trimming cost V 3 bases and J 2 bases; bases outside gene matches: 3. The germline CDR1 and CDR2 sequences are SEHNR and FQNEAQ (reference sequence). The CDR3 contains 14 residues. It was 200 to 250 ng DNA, 31,000 or so T cell genomes, that sorted-subset replicate PCRs used. Measured with immunoSEQ multiplex PCR; TCRdb has only the in-frame clones, and not every one. Altogether 600,000 to 800,000 clones are present, around 77% being singletons, with the ten largest covering about 1.8%. The material sequenced was memory CD4+ T cells sorted from blood. Indicated subset: CD45RA-negative fraction. The sequence derives from a woman in her 30s in good health. The genes are TRBV7-9 and TRBJ2-7, with 8 bases aligning to TRBD1. CDR3 sequence reads: CASSFQGATYEQYF. CDR3 nucleotide sequence: TGTGCCAGCAGCTTCCAGGGGGCCACCTACGAGCAGTACTTC. Full variable domain (missing parts from reference TRBV7-9 and TRBJ2-7): DTGVSQNPRHKITKRGQNVTFRCDPISEHNRLYWYRQTLGQGPEFLTYFQNEAQLEKSRLLSDRFSAERPKGSFSTLEIQRTEQGDSAMYLCASSFQGATYEQYFGPGTRLTVT.